This TCR beta chain was identified during a study of cytomegalovirus exposure and HLA in healthy donors. The CDR3 loop spans 13 amino acids. V was cut by 0 bases and J by 4 bases, with 4 bases left in between. Germline V CDR1 and CDR2: SGHNT, YYREEE (reference sequence). 13 Jbeta primers and 60 Vbeta primers were used for the PCR. The table came from immunoSEQ multiplex PCR; TCRdb's copy has only in-frame clones and leaves some out. This repertoire shows more than 85,000 clones, around 74% found once; its top ten account for over 7.5%. J is TRBJ2-2 and V is TRBV5-4; D gene unclear. The TCR sequence derives from a woman between 40 and 50 years old in good health and CMV-seropositive. The sequenced sample consisted of PBMCs. The CDR3 region is CASSLDRTGELFF. For the CDR3, the DNA is TGTGCCAGCAGCTTGGATCGCACCGGGGAGCTGTTTTTT.